The present T cell receptor beta chain was sequenced within a study of cytomegalovirus exposure and HLA in healthy donors. Study results and limitations: Associated with cytomegalovirus, according to the listing, were 164 TCR beta chains. In vitro assays verified that three CMV-associated chains recognized CMV antigens specifically.

In the case of this clone: Its specificity is unknown.

The junction had 11 bases not matched to a gene; V was cut back by 9 bases and J by 0 bases. The CDR3 is made up of 15 amino acids. Germline V lookup: CDR1 SGHRS, CDR2 YFSETQ. Data came from immunoSEQ multiplex PCR; TCRdb stores just in-frame clones and leaves some out. The table lists 250,000 to 400,000 clones, nearly 90% of them singletons, with around 0.96% in the top ten. Sequencing was carried out using PBMCs. The V and J genes are TRBV5-1 and TRBJ1-1, with TRBD1 matching 7 bases. This TCR was recovered from a man aged 30-40 years in good health and CMV-seronegative. For the CDR3, the DNA is TGCGCCACTAAGTCGCAGGGACAGATGAACACTGAAGCTTTCTTT. Its protein product is CATKSQGQMNTEAFF.